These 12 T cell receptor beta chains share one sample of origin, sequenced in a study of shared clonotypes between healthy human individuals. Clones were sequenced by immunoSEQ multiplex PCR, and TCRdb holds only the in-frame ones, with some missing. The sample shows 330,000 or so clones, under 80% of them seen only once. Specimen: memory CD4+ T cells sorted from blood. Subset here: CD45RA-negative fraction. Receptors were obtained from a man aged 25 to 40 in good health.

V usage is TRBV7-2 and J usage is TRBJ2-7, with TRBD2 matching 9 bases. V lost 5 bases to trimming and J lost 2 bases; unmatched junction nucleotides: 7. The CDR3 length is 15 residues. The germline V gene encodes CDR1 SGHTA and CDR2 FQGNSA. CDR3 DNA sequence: TGTGCCAGCAGCACCACTAGCGGGTCCGCCTACGAGCAGTACTTC. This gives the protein CASSTTSGSAYEQYF.

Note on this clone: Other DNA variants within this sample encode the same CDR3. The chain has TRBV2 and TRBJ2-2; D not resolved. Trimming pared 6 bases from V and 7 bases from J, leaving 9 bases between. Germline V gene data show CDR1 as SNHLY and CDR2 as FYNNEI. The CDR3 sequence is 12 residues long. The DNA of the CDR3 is TGTGCCAGCAGAGTCGGAAGCGGGGAGCTGTTTTTT. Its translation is CASRVGSGELFF.

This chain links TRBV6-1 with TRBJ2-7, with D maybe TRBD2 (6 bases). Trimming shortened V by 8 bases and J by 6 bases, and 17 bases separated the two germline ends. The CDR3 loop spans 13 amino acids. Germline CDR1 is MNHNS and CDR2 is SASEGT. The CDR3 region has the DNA TGTGCCAGCCAAGGCTGGGGGGTTACCGAGCAGTACTTC. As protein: CASQGWGVTEQYF.

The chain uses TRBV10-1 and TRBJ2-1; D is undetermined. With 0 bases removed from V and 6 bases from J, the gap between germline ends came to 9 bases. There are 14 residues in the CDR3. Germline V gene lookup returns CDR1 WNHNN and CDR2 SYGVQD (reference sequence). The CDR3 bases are TGCGCCAGCAGTGAGTCCTACAGAGGCAATGAGCAGTTCTTC. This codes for CASSESYRGNEQFF.

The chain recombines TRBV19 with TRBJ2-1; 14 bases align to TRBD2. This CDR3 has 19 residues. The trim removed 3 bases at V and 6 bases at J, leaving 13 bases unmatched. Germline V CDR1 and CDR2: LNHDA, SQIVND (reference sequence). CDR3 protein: CASSINFPSGLAGVNEQFF. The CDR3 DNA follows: TGTGCCAGTAGTATCAATTTTCCCTCGGGACTAGCGGGAGTCAATGAGCAGTTCTTC.

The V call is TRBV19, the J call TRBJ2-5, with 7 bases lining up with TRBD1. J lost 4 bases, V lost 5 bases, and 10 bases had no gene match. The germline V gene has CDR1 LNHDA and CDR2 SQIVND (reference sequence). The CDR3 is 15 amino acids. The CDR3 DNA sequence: TGTGCCAGTAGTCGAACGGGACAGATTGGAGAGACCCAGTACTTC. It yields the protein CASSRTGQIGETQYF.

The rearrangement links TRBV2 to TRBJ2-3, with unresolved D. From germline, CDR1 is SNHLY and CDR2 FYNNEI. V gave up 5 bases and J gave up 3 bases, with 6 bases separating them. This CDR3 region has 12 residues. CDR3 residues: CASSLTTDTQYF. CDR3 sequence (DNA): TGTGCCAGCAGTTTAACAACAGATACGCAGTATTTT.

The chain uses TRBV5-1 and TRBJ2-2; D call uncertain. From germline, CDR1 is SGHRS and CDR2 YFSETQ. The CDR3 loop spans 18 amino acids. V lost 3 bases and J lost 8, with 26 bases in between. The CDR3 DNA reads TGCGCCAGCAGCTCTCCCCTTAACCAGGAATGGGTGAATGGGGAGCTGTTTTTT. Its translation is CASSSPLNQEWVNGELFF.

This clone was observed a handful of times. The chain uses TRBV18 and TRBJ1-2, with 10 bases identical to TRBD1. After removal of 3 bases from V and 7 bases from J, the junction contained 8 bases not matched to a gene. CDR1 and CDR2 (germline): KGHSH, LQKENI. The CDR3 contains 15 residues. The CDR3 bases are TGTGCCAGCTCACCGGTGACAGGGGGCAAAGGTGGCTACACCTTC. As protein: CASSPVTGGKGGYTF.

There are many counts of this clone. The CDR3 DNA is TGTGCCAGCAGCTCGAAACTAGCGGGAGGGGTTCATACGCAGTATTTT. It encodes CASSSKLAGGVHTQYF. This chain joins TRBV5-4 and TRBJ2-3; TRBD2 matches at 13 bases. The germline V gene has CDR1 SGHNT and CDR2 YYREEE (reference sequence). V lost 3 bases to trimming and J lost 7 bases; unmatched junction nucleotides: 8. The length of the CDR3 is 16 residues.

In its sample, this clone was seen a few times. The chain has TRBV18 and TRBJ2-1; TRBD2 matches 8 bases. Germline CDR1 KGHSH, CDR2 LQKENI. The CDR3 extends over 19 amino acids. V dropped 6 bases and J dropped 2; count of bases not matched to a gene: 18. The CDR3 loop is CASSPLIVSSGGTYNEQFF. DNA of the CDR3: TGTGCCAGCTCCCCTCTCATTGTATCCAGCGGGGGTACCTACAATGAGCAGTTCTTC. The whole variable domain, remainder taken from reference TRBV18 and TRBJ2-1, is NAGVMQNPRHLVRRRGQEARLRCSPMKGHSHVYWYRQLPEEGLKFMVYLQKENIIDESGMPKERFSAEFPKEGPSILRIQQVVRGDSAAYFCASSPLIVSSGGTYNEQFFGPGTRLTVL.

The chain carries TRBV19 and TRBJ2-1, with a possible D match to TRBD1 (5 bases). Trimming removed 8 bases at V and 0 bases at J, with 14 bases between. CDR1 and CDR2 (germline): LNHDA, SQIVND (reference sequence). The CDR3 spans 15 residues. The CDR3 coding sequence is TGTGCCAGTGGGGCCTGGGTTAGCTCCTACAATGAGCAGTTCTTC. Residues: CASGAWVSSYNEQFF.